This T cell receptor beta chain is from a study of preoperative IRX-2 immunotherapy in early breast cancer. TCRdb keeps only in-frame clones here, not all; method: immunoSEQ multiplex PCR. The profile covers 90,000 to 100,000 clones, with roughly 88% appearing a single time and under 2.5% taken by the ten largest. Described treatment: preoperative locoregional IRX-2 cytokine immunotherapy. Patients received preoperative, locoregional IRX-2 cytokine immunotherapy in a phase Ib study. The receptor was isolated from a human donor with breast cancer. This specimen was tumor tissue, taken after IRX-2 immunotherapy.

The CDR3 reads CASSLAELGTGELFF. CDR3 DNA sequence: TGCGCCAGCAGCTTGGCGGAGTTAGGCACCGGGGAGCTGTTTTTT. V and J are TRBV5-1 and TRBJ2-2; D unresolved. This CDR3 is built from 15 residues. Trimming took 0 bases from V and 4 from J, leaving 10 bases between them. Germline loops: CDR1 SGHRS, CDR2 YFSETQ.